This paragraph covers one T cell receptor (beta chain) sequence. No antigen is known for it. V trimming: 0 bases; J trimming: 8 bases; junction bases outside the gene matches: 4. CDR1 and CDR2 (germline): LNHDA, SQIVND (reference sequence). This CDR3 has 15 residues. These data belong to a study of cytomegalovirus exposure and HLA in healthy donors. Findings and caveats of the study: When analyzed later, the rates of TCR association showed variation by HLA locus, with DRB1 the most and HLA-C the fewest. One variant, a missense change in DCLRE1C, was linked in a later analysis to TCR beta V- and J-gene trimming. Highly shared variants forming one cluster were likely a sequencing artifact. It was reported in a later analysis that an Asian-associated ancestry cluster showed fewer N-insertions than the roughly 670-donor mean.

60 Vbeta and 13 Jbeta primers were used in PCR. The method was immunoSEQ multiplex PCR; TCRdb's version includes in-frame clones alone and lacks a portion of them. In the table there are 120,000 or so clones, roughly 84% of which are singletons. The TCR was taken from a man younger than 40 in good health and CMV-seropositive. The rearrangement joins TRBV19 to TRBJ1-2; 12 bases align to TRBD1. Sequencing used PBMCs. CDR3 DNA sequence: TGTGCCAGTAGTATAGACGGGACAGGGGGCAAAGGCTACACCTTC. Translating it yields CASSIDGTGGKGYTF.